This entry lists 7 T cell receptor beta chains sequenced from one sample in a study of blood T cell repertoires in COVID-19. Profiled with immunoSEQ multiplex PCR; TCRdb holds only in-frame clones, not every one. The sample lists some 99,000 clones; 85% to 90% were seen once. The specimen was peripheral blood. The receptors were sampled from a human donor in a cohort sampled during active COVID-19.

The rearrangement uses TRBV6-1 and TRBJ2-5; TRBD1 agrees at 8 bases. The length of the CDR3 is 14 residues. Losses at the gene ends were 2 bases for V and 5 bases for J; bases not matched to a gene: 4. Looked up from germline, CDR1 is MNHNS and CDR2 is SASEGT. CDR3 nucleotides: TGTGCCAGCAGTGAAAGGACAGGGTACGAGACCCAGTACTTC. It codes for CASSERTGYETQYF.

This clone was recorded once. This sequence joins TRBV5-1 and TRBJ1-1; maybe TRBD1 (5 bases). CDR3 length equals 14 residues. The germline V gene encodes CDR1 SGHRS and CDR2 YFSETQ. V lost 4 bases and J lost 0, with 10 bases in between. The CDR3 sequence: CASSPTGMNTEAFF. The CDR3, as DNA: TGCGCCAGCAGCCCCACAGGCATGAACACTGAAGCTTTCTTT.

CDR3 sequence (DNA): TGTGCCAGCACCTCGGGGGTGCAAGAGACCCAGTACTTC. This gives the protein CASTSGVQETQYF. V and J are TRBV5-6 and TRBJ2-5; D possibly corresponds to TRBD2 (6 bases). Germline CDR1 SGHDT, CDR2 YYEEEE. The V and J ends lost 6 bases and 2 bases respectively, with 11 bases between them. The CDR3 contains 13 residues.

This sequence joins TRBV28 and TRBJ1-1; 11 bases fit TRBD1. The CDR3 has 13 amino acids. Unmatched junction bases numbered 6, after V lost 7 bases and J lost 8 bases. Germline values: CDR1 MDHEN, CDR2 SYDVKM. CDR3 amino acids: CASTRWTGGEAFF. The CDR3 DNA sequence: TGTGCCAGCACCCGCTGGACAGGGGGCGAAGCTTTCTTT.

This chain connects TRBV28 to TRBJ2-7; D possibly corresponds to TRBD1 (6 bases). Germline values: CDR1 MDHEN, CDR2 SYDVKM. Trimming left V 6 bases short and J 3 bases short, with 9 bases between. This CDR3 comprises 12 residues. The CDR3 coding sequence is TGTGCCAGCAGCCCGGACAGCTACGAGCAGTACTTC. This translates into CASSPDSYEQYF.

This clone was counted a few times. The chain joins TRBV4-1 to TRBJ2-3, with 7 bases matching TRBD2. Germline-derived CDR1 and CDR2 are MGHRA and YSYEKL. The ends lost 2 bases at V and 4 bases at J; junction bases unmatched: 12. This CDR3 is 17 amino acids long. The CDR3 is CASSQHDPRGSPDTQYF. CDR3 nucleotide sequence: TGCGCCAGCAGCCAACACGACCCCCGCGGGAGCCCAGATACGCAGTATTTT.

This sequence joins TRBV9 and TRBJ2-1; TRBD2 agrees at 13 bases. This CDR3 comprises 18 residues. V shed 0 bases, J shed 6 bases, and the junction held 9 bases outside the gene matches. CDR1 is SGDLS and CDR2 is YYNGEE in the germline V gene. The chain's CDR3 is CASSVAPGTSGISNEQFF. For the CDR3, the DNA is TGTGCCAGCAGCGTAGCTCCCGGGACTAGCGGGATCTCCAATGAGCAGTTCTTC.